These 15 T cell receptor beta chains came from one sample sequenced in a study of control samples from healthy donors and cancer patients. This table comes from immunoSEQ multiplex PCR, and its TCRdb copy is limited to in-frame clones, with some not included. This table has some 150,000 clones, roughly 94% appearing once. Source material: blood. Receptors originate from a man in his forties in good health.

The chain recombines TRBV7-9 with TRBJ2-5, with 7 bases identical to TRBD1. Germline CDR1 reads SEHNR; CDR2 reads FQNEAQ (reference sequence). The CDR3 spans 14 residues. Trimming took 6 bases from V and 5 from J; bases not matched to a gene: 9. This chain's CDR3 is CASRRAGGSETQYF. CDR3 sequence (DNA): TGTGCCAGCAGGAGGGCAGGGGGATCGGAGACCCAGTACTTC.

This chain joins TRBV19 and TRBJ1-1, with a possible D match to TRBD1 (6 bases). V shed 6 bases and J shed 4 bases, with 12 bases lying between them. The CDR3 is 13 residues long. Germline V gives CDR1 LNHDA, CDR2 SQIVND (reference sequence). CDR3 DNA sequence: TGTGCCAGTAGCCGGTCGGGGGCCACTGAAGCTTTCTTT. Translating gives CASSRSGATEAFF.

The chain links TRBV6-1 to TRBJ1-3, with 8 bases aligning to TRBD1. Germline-derived CDR1 and CDR2 are MNHNS and SASEGT. This CDR3 is 16 amino acids long. J was trimmed by 2 bases and V by 4 bases; bases with no gene match: 7. This CDR3 is CASSVNRGTAGNTIYF. Here the CDR3 DNA reads TGTGCCAGCAGTGTAAACAGGGGGACGGCTGGAAACACCATATATTTT.

This chain links TRBV11-2 with TRBJ1-3, with D perhaps matching TRBD1 (5 bases). V gave up 7 bases and J gave up 0 bases, with 10 bases separating them. The CDR3 covers 14 residues. Germline CDR1 is SGHAT and CDR2 is FQNNGV. DNA for the CDR3: TGTGCCAGCAAGTCAGGGCACTCTGGAAACACCATATATTTT. Its translation: CASKSGHSGNTIYF.

The rearrangement links TRBV21-1 to TRBJ1-2; no check of the table's D call, TRBD1, against the DNA was made. TRBV21-1 is designated a pseudogene. The CDR3 is made up of 17 amino acids. The CDR3 protein is CASSKESPQGAQTGYTF. The DNA of the CDR3 is TGTGCCAGCAGCAAGGAGTCCCCACAGGGGGCGCAGACTGGCTACACCTTC.

The chain employs TRBV7-2 and TRBJ2-1, with 9 bases aligning to TRBD2. This CDR3 contains 16 residues. Unmatched junction bases numbered 8, after V lost 1 base and J lost 7 bases. The germline CDR1 and CDR2 sequences are SGHTA and FQGNSA. The CDR3 sequence: CASSLVAGGSQNEQFF. DNA for the CDR3: TGTGCCAGCAGCTTAGTTGCGGGGGGGTCCCAAAATGAGCAGTTCTTC. Full variable domain (missing parts from reference TRBV7-2 and TRBJ2-1): GAGVSQSPSNKVTEKGKDVELRCDPISGHTALYWYRQSLGQGLEFLIYFQGNSAPDKSGLPSDRFSAERTGGSVSTLTIQRTQQEDSAVYLCASSLVAGGSQNEQFFGPGTRLTVL.

V is TRBV7-2 and J is TRBJ1-5; tentatively, D is TRBD1 (6 bases). CDR1 is SGHTA and CDR2 is FQGNSA in the germline V gene. V was cut by 1 base and J by 6 bases, with 13 bases left in between. This CDR3 comprises 15 residues. The CDR3 bases are TGTGCCAGCAGCTTAGTATCGCAAGGGGGTCAGCCCCAGCATTTT. It translates to CASSLVSQGGQPQHF.

The chain is built from TRBV19 and TRBJ1-2; no firm D call. Trimming pared 4 bases from V and 4 bases from J, leaving 16 bases between. The CDR3 is 15 amino acids. CDR1 is LNHDA, CDR2 SQIVND, per germline (reference sequence). CDR3 nucleotides: TGTGCCAGTAGTACCCCCAACACGGTCTCCTATGGCTACACCTTC. Translating it yields CASSTPNTVSYGYTF.

V is TRBV18 and J is TRBJ1-2; 9 bases are a match to TRBD1. The J segment lost 8 bases and the V segment lost 3 bases, leaving 13 bases of the junction unmatched. Germline V gene sequence: CDR1 KGHSH, CDR2 LQKENI. The CDR3 sequence is 16 residues long. DNA for the CDR3: TGTGCCAGCTCACCGGGACAGGGCCTCACGTATGGGGGCTACACCTTC. Translation gives CASSPGQGLTYGGYTF. Full variable domain (outside the CDR3, taken from reference TRBV18 and TRBJ1-2): NAGVMQNPRHLVRRRGQEARLRCSPMKGHSHVYWYRQLPEEGLKFMVYLQKENIIDESGMPKERFSAEFPKEGPSILRIQQVVRGDSAAYFCASSPGQGLTYGGYTFGSGTRLTVV.

V gene TRBV5-4 combines with J gene TRBJ1-2; D is uncertain. Trimming took 0 bases from V and 4 from J, leaving 10 bases between them. Per the germline V gene, CDR1 is SGHNT and CDR2 is YYREEE (reference sequence). The CDR3 covers 14 residues. CDR3 sequence: CASSLDPGVYGYTF. The CDR3 DNA reads as TGTGCCAGCAGCTTGGATCCCGGAGTCTATGGCTACACCTTC.

The chain joins TRBV11-3 to TRBJ1-1, with unresolved D. Germline V gene sequence: CDR1 SGHNT, CDR2 YENEEA. The CDR3 covers 14 residues. V lost 3 bases, J lost 7 bases, and 15 bases lay in between. The CDR3 region has the DNA TGTGCCAGCAGCTTCCGTGGGAAGGGTATTGAAGCTTTCTTT. This encodes CASSFRGKGIEAFF. Supplemented by reference TRBV11-3 and TRBJ1-1, the full variable domain reads EAGVVQSPRYKIIEKKQPVAFWCNPISGHNTLYWYLQNLGQGPELLIRYENEEAVDDSQLPKDRFSAERLKGVDSTLKIQPAELGDSAVYLCASSFRGKGIEAFFGQGTRLTVV.

The rearrangement links TRBV11-2 to TRBJ2-2; D is unresolved. The CDR3 contains 15 residues. Trimming shortened V by 8 bases and J by 6 bases, and 19 bases separated the two germline ends. Germline lookup yields CDR1 SGHAT and CDR2 FQNNGV. The CDR3 DNA reads as TGTGCCAGCCACGATAATGTATTGGGATCCGGGGAGCTGTTTTTT. The encoded protein is CASHDNVLGSGELFF.

The chain links TRBV19 to TRBJ1-5; the D is unclear. This CDR3 spans 12 amino acids. Germline V CDR1 and CDR2: LNHDA, SQIVND (reference sequence). The V end was cut by 1 base, the J end by 8 bases, with 6 bases between. CDR3 sequence reads: CASSIGREPQHF. CDR3 sequence (DNA): TGTGCCAGTAGTATAGGTAGGGAGCCCCAGCATTTT.

J is TRBJ1-2 and V is TRBV21-1. TRBV21-1 is a pseudogene. The CDR3 consists of 15 residues. The CDR3, as DNA: TGTGCCAGCAGCAAAGCTAGGGGGGACCGCTATGGCTACACCTTC. Translated: CASSKARGDRYGYTF.

This clone was seen a single time. V usage is TRBV11-2 and J usage is TRBJ1-3; a weak D match, TRBD1 (5 bases). This CDR3 region has 16 residues. Germline-derived CDR1 and CDR2 are SGHAT and FQNNGV. Between the trimmed V and J ends, which lost 5 bases and 4 bases, there was a span of 18 bases. This CDR3 reads CASSPAEWGGGNTIYF. The CDR3 coding sequence is TGTGCCAGCAGCCCCGCGGAATGGGGGGGAGGAAACACCATATATTTT. Complete variable domain (other parts from reference TRBV11-2 and TRBJ1-3): EAGVAQSPRYKIIEKRQSVAFWCNPISGHATLYWYQQILGQGPKLLIQFQNNGVVDDSQLPKDRFSAERLKGVDSTLKIQPAKLEDSAVYLCASSPAEWGGGNTIYFGEGSWLTVV.